The following is a T cell receptor (beta chain) sequence with its context. The data were obtained in a study of blood T cell repertoires in COVID-19. Germline lookup yields CDR1 MGHRA and CDR2 YSYEKL. The CDR3 length is 17 residues. V was pared by 1 base and J by 0 bases, with 9 bases of the junction left unmatched. Clones were sequenced by immunoSEQ multiplex PCR, and TCRdb holds only the in-frame ones, with some missing. The sample includes about 270,000 clones, 88% of them seen just once. J is TRBJ2-7 and V is TRBV4-1; 7 bases map to TRBD1. Specimen: PBMCs or T cells enriched from blood (not recorded which). This clonotype was obtained from a woman aged 50 to 60 who had recovered from COVID-19. The CDR3 spells CASSQGILAGGSYEQYF. The CDR3 nucleotides read TGCGCCAGCAGCCAAGGAATATTGGCAGGGGGCTCCTACGAGCAGTACTTC.